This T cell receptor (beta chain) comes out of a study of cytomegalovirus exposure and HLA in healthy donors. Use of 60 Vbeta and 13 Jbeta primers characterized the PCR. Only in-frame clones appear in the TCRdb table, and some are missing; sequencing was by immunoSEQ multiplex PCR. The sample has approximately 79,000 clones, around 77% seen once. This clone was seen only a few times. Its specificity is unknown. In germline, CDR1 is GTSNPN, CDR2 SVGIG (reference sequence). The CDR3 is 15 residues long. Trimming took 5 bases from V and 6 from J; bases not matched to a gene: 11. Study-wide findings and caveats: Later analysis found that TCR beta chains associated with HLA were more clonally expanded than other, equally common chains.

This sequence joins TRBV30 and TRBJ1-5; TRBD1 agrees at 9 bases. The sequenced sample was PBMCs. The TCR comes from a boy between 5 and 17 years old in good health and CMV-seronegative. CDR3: CAWAAGTGKGQPQHF. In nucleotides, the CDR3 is TGTGCCTGGGCCGCCGGGACAGGGAAAGGTCAGCCCCAGCATTTT.